This T cell receptor beta chain was captured in a study of blood T cell repertoires in COVID-19. Study-wide background: Both acute and convalescent COVID-19 samples were obtained from the United States, Italy and Spain.

The authors' processing: Scientists estimated how many nucleated cells there were by amplifying reference gene primers. Profiling relied on immunoSEQ multiplex PCR, and the TCRdb table lists in-frame clones only, not all of them. That table gives V, J and clone size, and the DNA gave D and trimming. The table shows 200,000 or so clones, with 86% occurring only once. Germline V CDR1 and CDR2: SNHLY, FYNNEI. With V trimmed by 7 bases and J by 7 bases, 4 bases remained unmatched. The CDR3 extends over 14 amino acids. The J gene is TRBJ2-1, the V gene TRBV2, with 13 bases aligning to TRBD2. Material for sequencing was peripheral blood. The sequence was collected from a woman between 65 and 79 years old with acute or convalescent COVID-19. The CDR3 spells CASKGTSGTNEQFF. CDR3 DNA: TGTGCCAGCAAGGGGACTAGCGGGACTAATGAGCAGTTCTTC. Full variable domain (remainder filled in from reference TRBV2 and TRBJ2-1): EPEVTQTPSHQVTQMGQEVILRCVPISNHLYFYWYRQILGQKVEFLVSFYNNEISEKSEIFDDQFSVERPDGSNFTLKIRSTKLEDSAMYFCASKGTSGTNEQFFGPGTRLTVL.